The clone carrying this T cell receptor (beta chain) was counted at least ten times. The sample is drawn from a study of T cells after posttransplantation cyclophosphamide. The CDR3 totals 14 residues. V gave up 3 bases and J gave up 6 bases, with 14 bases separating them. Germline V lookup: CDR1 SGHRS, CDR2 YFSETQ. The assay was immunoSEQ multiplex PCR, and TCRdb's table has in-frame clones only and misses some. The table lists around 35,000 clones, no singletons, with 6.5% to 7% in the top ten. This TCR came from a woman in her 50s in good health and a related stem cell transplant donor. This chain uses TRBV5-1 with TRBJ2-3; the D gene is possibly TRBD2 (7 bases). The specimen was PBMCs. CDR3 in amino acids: CASSSQGGGDTQYF. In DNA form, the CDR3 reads TGCGCCAGCAGCTCCCAAGGGGGAGGGGATACGCAGTATTTT.